The subject of this entry is one T cell receptor beta chain. As yet, its antigen is unknown. This sample is part of a study of vaccination effects on CD4 cells after COVID-19. Sequencing was preceded by expansion of antigen-specific CD4+ T cells with viral peptide pools in the ViraFEST assay. Subsequent to a culture period of nine to ten days, CD4+ T cells were isolated. Convalescent patients had PCR-confirmed SARS-CoV-2 infection between March and December 2020. Participants were given two doses of BNT162b2 or mRNA-1273 vaccine. Deletions cut 7 bases from V and 6 bases from J, with 21 bases between. The CDR3 has 15 amino acids. CDR1 is MNHEY and CDR2 is SVGAGI in the germline V gene. Some clones are missing from TCRdb's copy, which holds only in-frame ones; the method was immunoSEQ multiplex PCR. Of 14,000 or so clones listed, 78% are singletons.

The source material was CD4+ T cells from PBMCs cultured with HCoV-NL63 spike peptides, sampled after COVID-19 vaccination. The rearrangement uses TRBV6-5 and TRBJ1-1; D is uncertain. This TCR came from a human donor who had a prior SARS-CoV-2 infection. Written as DNA, the CDR3 is TGTGCCAGCATGAGGGCGAAAACCCGAAGCGCTGAAGCTTTCTTT. Its protein is CASMRAKTRSAEAFF.